The next 30 T cell receptor beta chains were all read from a single sample in a study of blood T cell repertoires in COVID-19 (dated by TCRdb to 2020 to 2021). Receptors were amplified or captured by the immunoSEQ multiplex PCR assay. Here the immuneACCESS table is served through TCRdb, limited to in-frame sequences with V and J called. Missing clones are a known gap in these copies; in checked studies unresolved V genes cover under half, and the rest lacks a known reason. The sample yields under 300,000 clones; around nine tenths were counted once. The ten most abundant clones make up approximately 7.2% of the sample. The sequenced sample consisted of peripheral blood. The receptors come from a woman in her seventies with active or convalescent COVID-19.

The chain is built from TRBV27 and TRBJ2-7, with 7 bases fitting TRBD1. The CDR3 is 14 residues long. Trimming took 3 bases from V and 6 from J; bases not matched to a gene: 8. Germline lookup yields CDR1 MNHEY and CDR2 SMNVEV (reference sequence). The CDR3 is CASSLDRGQSEQYF. CDR3 DNA: TGTGCCAGCAGTTTGGATAGGGGGCAATCCGAGCAGTACTTC.

The gene calls are TRBV29-1 and TRBJ1-1; TRBD1 agrees at 7 bases. This CDR3 is 11 amino acids long. V shed 8 bases, J shed 4 bases, and the junction held 4 bases outside the gene matches. Germline CDR1 reads SQVTM; CDR2 reads ANQGSEA. The CDR3 reads CSYRGSTEAFF. The CDR3 DNA follows: TGCAGCTACAGGGGCAGCACTGAAGCTTTCTTT.

V gene TRBV25-1 combines with J gene TRBJ2-7, with 10 bases aligning to TRBD1. Trimming cost V 6 bases and J 10 bases; bases outside gene matches: 9. CDR1 is MGHDK, CDR2 SYGVNS, per germline. This CDR3 contains 13 residues. The CDR3 loop is CASSLLGDRGQYF. CDR3 nucleotides: TGTGCCAGCAGCCTCCTTGGGGACAGGGGACAGTACTTC.

The chain couples TRBV6-1 to TRBJ1-6; weak D call: TRBD1 (5 bases). V lost 3 bases and J lost 7, with 19 bases in between. Per the germline V gene, CDR1 is MNHNS and CDR2 is SASEGT. This CDR3 region has 17 residues. CDR3 DNA: TGTGCCAGCAGTGATAGGCCCGGCGGGGCTCGGAATTCACCCCTCCACTTT. Amino acid sequence: CASSDRPGGARNSPLHF.

Details on this clone: Other DNA sequences in the sample encode the same CDR3. The V and J genes are TRBV7-2 and TRBJ1-1; TRBD1 aligns across 7 bases. This CDR3 comprises 12 residues. The V gene end was trimmed by 5 bases and the J gene end by 8 bases; junction bases not matched to a gene: 5. Germline V gene data show CDR1 as SGHTA and CDR2 as FQGNSA. Here the CDR3 reads CASSPNRGEAFF. The CDR3 region has the DNA TGTGCCAGCAGCCCAAACAGGGGAGAAGCTTTCTTT.

This clone was observed a handful of times. The CDR3 loop reads CASSAGTERHQPQHF. The CDR3 DNA sequence: TGTGCCAGCAGCGCCGGGACAGAGCGTCATCAGCCCCAGCATTTT. V usage is TRBV9 and J usage is TRBJ1-5; TRBD1 aligns across 7 bases. The J segment lost 5 bases and the V segment lost 3 bases, leaving 8 bases of the junction unmatched. The CDR3 extends over 15 amino acids. Germline values: CDR1 SGDLS, CDR2 YYNGEE.

The J gene is TRBJ2-5, the V gene TRBV7-2; 11 nucleotides align to TRBD2. This CDR3 has 16 amino acids. Trimming at V came to 5 bases and at J to 4 bases, leaving 9 bases not matched to a gene. Germline assignment: CDR1 SGHTA and CDR2 FQGNSA. CDR3 amino acids: CASSPFSGGVGETQYF. Written as DNA, the CDR3 is TGTGCCAGCAGCCCCTTTAGCGGGGGGGTAGGAGAGACCCAGTACTTC.

The chain combines TRBV29-1 with TRBJ1-6, with a tentative D call TRBD1 (5 bases). V shed 7 bases and J shed 7 bases, with 14 bases lying between them. This CDR3 comprises 13 residues. From germline, CDR1 is SQVTM and CDR2 ANQGSEA. DNA of the CDR3: TGCAGCGCCCGGGGGGGGATCAATTCACCCCTCCACTTT. This gives the protein CSARGGINSPLHF.

The chain combines TRBV7-2 with TRBJ2-3; the match to TRBD2 covers 10 bases. The V segment lost 7 bases and the J segment 5 bases; nucleotides outside the gene matches: 6. CDR3 size: 14 residues. Germline V gene sequence: CDR1 SGHTA, CDR2 FQGNSA. The CDR3 sequence: CASTSSGGGDTQYF. CDR3 bases: TGTGCCAGCACCTCTAGCGGGGGTGGAGATACGCAGTATTTT.

This rearrangement joins TRBV7-9 to TRBJ2-4; 7 nucleotides align to TRBD1. This CDR3 spans 16 amino acids. The V segment lost 5 bases and the J segment 0 bases; nucleotides outside the gene matches: 7. CDR1 is SEHNR and CDR2 is FQNEAQ in the germline V gene (reference sequence). As DNA, the CDR3 is TGTGCCAGCAGCACCGAGGGACAGCTAGCCAAAAACATTCAGTACTTC. Its protein is CASSTEGQLAKNIQYF.

The V call is TRBV9, the J call TRBJ2-3; D is unresolved. This CDR3 has 13 residues. The germline V gene encodes CDR1 SGDLS and CDR2 YYNGEE. V was clipped by 5 bases and J by 0 bases, with 7 bases between them. CDR3 residues: CASRATSTDTQYF. CDR3 nucleotide sequence: TGTGCCAGCAGGGCGACTAGCACAGATACGCAGTATTTT.

V usage is TRBV5-1 and J usage is TRBJ2-3; 16 nucleotides agree with TRBD2. J gave up 5 bases and V 0 bases, and 3 bases lay outside the gene matches. Germline loops: CDR1 SGHRS, CDR2 YFSETQ. The CDR3 is 17 amino acids. CDR3 in DNA: TGCGCCAGCAGCTTGGCGGGACTAGCGGGGGGGCAAGATACGCAGTATTTT. It codes for CASSLAGLAGGQDTQYF.

The chain is built from TRBV10-3 and TRBJ1-1; D remains ambiguous. Germline assignment: CDR1 ENHRY and CDR2 SYGVKD. V lost 4 bases and J lost 1, with 7 bases in between. The CDR3 is 13 amino acids. The DNA for the CDR3 is TGTGCCATCAGTGTTCAGGCGAACACTGAAGCTTTCTTT. Protein sequence: CAISVQANTEAFF.

The J gene is TRBJ1-4, the V gene TRBV27; a possible D gene is TRBD1 (5 bases). The length of the CDR3 is 13 residues. The V gene's germline CDR1 is MNHEY and CDR2 SMNVEV (reference sequence). V was clipped by 3 bases and J by 8 bases, with 10 bases between them. CDR3 amino acids: CASSFKQGEKLFF. CDR3 coding DNA: TGTGCCAGCAGTTTTAAGCAGGGCGAAAAACTGTTTTTT.

The chain carries TRBV3-1 (or the pseudogene TRBV3-2) and TRBJ1-1, with a possible D match to TRBD1 (6 bases). V lost 4 bases and J 0 bases, leaving 15 bases between the germline ends. CDR1 and CDR2 from the germline V gene are LGHDT and YNNKEL (reference sequence). This CDR3 region has 16 residues. For the CDR3, the DNA is TGTGCCAGCAGCCCAACAGGGATTAACATGAACACTGAAGCTTTCTTT. Translation: CASSPTGINMNTEAFF.

In DNA, the CDR3 is TGTGCCAGTAGTTACGCCCCACAGGGCCATCAGCCCCAGCATTTT. Translation gives CASSYAPQGHQPQHF. The rearrangement links TRBV19 to TRBJ1-5; tentatively, D is TRBD1 (6 bases). CDR1 is LNHDA, CDR2 SQIVND, per germline (reference sequence). The V end lost 5 bases, the J end lost 5 bases, and 16 bases lay between the germline ends. This CDR3 contains 15 residues.

The chain uses TRBV27 and TRBJ1-2; 8 bases are shared with TRBD1. J was trimmed by 5 bases and V by 6 bases; bases with no gene match: 11. From germline, CDR1 is MNHEY and CDR2 SMNVEV (reference sequence). The CDR3 is 15 residues long. The CDR3 DNA reads TGTGCCAGCAGCTCCGGACAGGGACGAATGTATGGCTACACCTTC. It specifies CASSSGQGRMYGYTF.

This sequence joins TRBV5-1 and TRBJ1-2; the D gene is possibly TRBD1 (5 bases). CDR1 SGHRS and CDR2 YFSETQ come from the germline V gene. Trimming stripped 0 bases from V and 4 bases from J, with 10 bases between. This CDR3 is 14 amino acids long. CDR3: CASSLEQVGYGYTF. The CDR3 coding sequence is TGCGCCAGCAGCTTGGAACAGGTCGGCTATGGCTACACCTTC.

This clone was picked up one time. The rearrangement joins TRBV6-6 to TRBJ2-5; 7 bases match TRBD1. From germline, CDR1 is MNHNY and CDR2 SVGAGI (reference sequence). Trimming removed 7 bases from V and 3 bases from J; junction bases left unmatched: 8. This CDR3 contains 14 residues. For the CDR3, the DNA is TGTGCCAGCAAGGAGACAGGGTTCAAAGAGACCCAGTACTTC. It codes for CASKETGFKETQYF.

The V gene is TRBV19, the J gene TRBJ1-3; D gene uncertain. The CDR3 is 15 residues long. In germline, CDR1 is LNHDA, CDR2 SQIVND (reference sequence). The V gene lost 5 bases and the J gene lost 1 base, with 12 bases spanning the gap. In nucleotides, the CDR3 is TGTGCCAGTAGTCAACTAACGGATTCTGGAAACACCATATATTTT. Its protein product is CASSQLTDSGNTIYF. The whole variable domain, filled in from reference TRBV19 and TRBJ1-3, reads DGGITQSPKYLFRKEGQNVTLSCEQNLNHDAMYWYRQDPGQGLRLIYYSQIVNDFQKGDIAEGYSVSREKKESFPLTVTSAQKNPTAFYLCASSQLTDSGNTIYFGEGSWLTVV.

The chain carries TRBV9 and TRBJ2-6; a possible D gene is TRBD1 (6 bases). Germline V gene sequence: CDR1 SGDLS, CDR2 YYNGEE. The CDR3 length is 15 residues. V was cut by 4 bases and J by 1 base, with 9 bases left in between. This CDR3 reads CASSKTGSGANVLTF. Here the CDR3 DNA reads TGTGCCAGCAGCAAAACAGGGTCTGGGGCCAACGTCCTGACTTTC.

This clone was seen a handful of times. The V gene is TRBV6-5, the J gene TRBJ1-2; possibly TRBD1 for D (6 bases). From germline, CDR1 is MNHEY and CDR2 SVGAGI. V was cut by 6 bases and J by 0 bases, with 14 bases left in between. This CDR3 has 15 residues. The CDR3 loop reads CASSLGGPTNYGYTF. In DNA form, the CDR3 reads TGTGCCAGCAGCCTGGGGGGGCCTACTAACTATGGCTACACCTTC.

The rearrangement links TRBV18 to TRBJ1-4; D remains unclear. Germline V gene sequence: CDR1 KGHSH, CDR2 LQKENI. CDR3 size: 15 residues. V gave up 3 bases and J gave up 0 bases, with 8 bases separating them. The CDR3 DNA reads TGTGCCAGCTCACCTCAGGCAGCAACTAATGAAAAACTGTTTTTT. Its translation: CASSPQAATNEKLFF.

V and J are TRBV4-3 and TRBJ2-2; 7 bases fit TRBD1. The germline gives CDR1 LGHNA, CDR2 YSLEER. V dropped 2 bases and J dropped 5; count of bases not matched to a gene: 5. CDR3 length: 15 residues. Here the CDR3 reads CASSQQGDDTGELFF. The CDR3 bases are TGCGCCAGCAGCCAACAGGGGGATGATACCGGGGAGCTGTTTTTT.

J is TRBJ2-3 and V is TRBV2, with TRBD1 matching over 9 bases. This CDR3 is built from 14 residues. Germline V gives CDR1 SNHLY, CDR2 FYNNEI. V gave up 6 bases and J gave up 0 bases; unmatched junction bases: 1. The CDR3 bases are TGTGCCAGCAGACAGGGGGCTAGCACAGATACGCAGTATTTT. This translates into CASRQGASTDTQYF. The entire variable domain, with the rest obtained from reference TRBV2 and TRBJ2-3, is as follows: EPEVTQTPSHQVTQMGQEVILRCVPISNHLYFYWYRQILGQKVEFLVSFYNNEISEKSEIFDDQFSVERPDGSNFTLKIRSTKLEDSAMYFCASRQGASTDTQYFGPGTRLTVL.

This chain links TRBV20-1 with TRBJ1-1; D call uncertain. This CDR3 has 11 residues. Germline V CDR1 and CDR2: DFQATT, SNEGSKA (reference sequence). Trimming removed 6 bases at V and 1 base at J, with 6 bases between. The CDR3 loop reads CSAQKNTEAFF. In nucleotides, the CDR3 is TGCAGTGCCCAGAAGAACACTGAAGCTTTCTTT.

The chain's CDR3 is CASRPSGGAGYEQYF. For the CDR3, the DNA is TGTGCCAGCAGGCCTAGCGGGGGGGCCGGTTACGAGCAGTACTTC. The chain uses TRBV6-5 and TRBJ2-7; TRBD2 aligns across 12 bases. The CDR3 totals 15 residues. The V gene end was trimmed by 6 bases and the J gene end by 4 bases; junction bases not matched to a gene: 7. The germline CDR1 and CDR2 sequences are MNHEY and SVGAGI.

J is TRBJ1-4 and V is TRBV5-1; TRBD1 matches 9 bases. CDR1 SGHRS and CDR2 YFSETQ come from the germline V gene. With V trimmed by 0 bases and J by 4 bases, 4 bases remained unmatched. The CDR3 has 16 amino acids. CDR3 nucleotide sequence: TGCGCCAGCAGCTTGGGGACAGGGGCGAGTAATGAAAAACTGTTTTTT. The encoded protein is CASSLGTGASNEKLFF.

In DNA form, the CDR3 reads TGTGCCAGCAGCTCCGGGTACGAGCAGTACTTC. Its translation is CASSSGYEQYF. The rearrangement joins TRBV11-2 to TRBJ2-7; no firm D call. CDR3 length: 11 amino acids. Trimming took off 4 bases at V and 4 bases at J, with 5 bases between the two ends. CDR1 is SGHAT and CDR2 is FQNNGV in the germline V gene.

The genes are TRBV29-1 and TRBJ1-5; 10 nucleotides match TRBD1. This CDR3 region has 14 residues. After removal of 5 bases from V and 5 bases from J, the junction contained 6 bases not matched to a gene. Germline V gives CDR1 SQVTM, CDR2 ANQGSEA. In nucleotides, the CDR3 is TGCAGCGTTCCAATCGGGACAGGGGATCAGCCCCAGCATTTT. Amino acid sequence: CSVPIGTGDQPQHF.